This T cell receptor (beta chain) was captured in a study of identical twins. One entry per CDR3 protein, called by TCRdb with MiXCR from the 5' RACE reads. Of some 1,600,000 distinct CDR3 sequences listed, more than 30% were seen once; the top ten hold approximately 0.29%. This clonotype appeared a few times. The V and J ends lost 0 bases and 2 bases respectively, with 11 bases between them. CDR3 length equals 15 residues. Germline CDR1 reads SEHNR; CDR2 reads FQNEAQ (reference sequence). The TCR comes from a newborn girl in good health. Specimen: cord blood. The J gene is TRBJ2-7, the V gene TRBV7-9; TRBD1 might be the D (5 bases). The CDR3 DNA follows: TGTGCCAGCAGCTTAGCAACAGGAAGAACCTACGAGCAGTACTTC. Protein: CASSLATGRTYEQYF.